Below are 23 T cell receptor beta chains sequenced from a single sample in a study of radiotherapy plus CTLA-4 blockade in lung cancer. Sequenced by immunoSEQ multiplex PCR; TCRdb stores in-frame clones only, minus some. Among around 77,000 clones listed, roughly 80% were seen once. The input for sequencing was peripheral blood, taken from a patient treated with radiotherapy plus ipilimumab. The receptors stem from a human donor with non-small cell lung cancer whose response to radiotherapy plus ipilimumab could not be evaluated.

The gene calls are TRBV18 and TRBJ1-2; TRBD1 matches at 8 bases. The CDR3 contains 14 residues. V was clipped by 5 bases and J by 4 bases; unmatched bases: 6. Germline CDR1 and CDR2: KGHSH and LQKENI. CDR3 sequence reads: CASSTGTGFYGYTF. DNA of the CDR3: TGTGCCAGCTCAACCGGGACAGGCTTCTATGGCTACACCTTC. The full variable domain, with the rest looked up from reference TRBV18 and TRBJ1-2, is NAGVMQNPRHLVRRRGQEARLRCSPMKGHSHVYWYRQLPEEGLKFMVYLQKENIIDESGMPKERFSAEFPKEGPSILRIQQVVRGDSAAYFCASSTGTGFYGYTFGSGTRLTVV.

The V gene is TRBV27, the J gene TRBJ2-1; TRBD2 aligns across 12 bases. The V gene end was trimmed by 5 bases and the J gene end by 8 bases; junction bases not matched to a gene: 10. Germline loops: CDR1 MNHEY, CDR2 SMNVEV (reference sequence). The CDR3 spans 16 residues. The CDR3 nucleotides read TGTGCCAGCAGTAATCCCGGACTAGCGGGGATTTATGAGCAGTTCTTC. The encoded protein is CASSNPGLAGIYEQFF.

This sequence joins TRBV2 and TRBJ2-3; 7 bases line up with TRBD1. Germline assignment: CDR1 SNHLY and CDR2 FYNNEI. V trimming: 2 bases; J trimming: 3 bases; junction bases outside the gene matches: 11. The CDR3 contains 17 residues. The CDR3 DNA reads as TGTGCCAGCAGTGAACCGATCCGACAGGGTAGGACAGATACGCAGTATTTT. It yields the protein CASSEPIRQGRTDTQYF.

CDR3 sequence: CASSPLQNNYGYTF. The CDR3 DNA sequence: TGTGCCAGCAGTCCCCTACAGAATAACTATGGCTACACCTTC. This sequence joins TRBV27 and TRBJ1-2; D ambiguous. In germline, CDR1 is MNHEY, CDR2 SMNVEV (reference sequence). This CDR3 is built from 14 residues. V shed 5 bases and J shed 1 base, with 11 bases lying between them.

The V gene is TRBV7-2, the J gene TRBJ1-5, with TRBD1 matching over 7 bases. CDR1 is SGHTA, CDR2 FQGNSA, per germline. The V gene end was trimmed by 4 bases and the J gene end by 3 bases; junction bases not matched to a gene: 9. This CDR3 has 16 residues. CDR3 loop: CASSSSRDSYNQPQHF. For the CDR3, the DNA is TGTGCCAGCAGCTCCAGCCGGGACAGCTACAATCAGCCCCAGCATTTT.

This rearrangement joins TRBV27 to TRBJ2-7; D possibly corresponds to TRBD2 (5 bases). Germline V gives CDR1 MNHEY, CDR2 SMNVEV (reference sequence). The CDR3 consists of 13 residues. Trimming removed 4 bases from V and 7 bases from J, with 14 bases in between. The DNA for the CDR3 is TGTGCCAGCAGTTCACCGCCAACGGGGGAGCAGTACTTC. This codes for CASSSPPTGEQYF.

This sequence joins TRBV21-1 and TRBJ1-2; the table's D call, TRBD1, was not checked against the DNA. TRBV21-1 counts as a pseudogene. CDR3 length equals 15 residues. The CDR3 region is CASSLRTGSEYGYTF. CDR3 DNA sequence: TGTGCCAGCAGCTTACGGACAGGGAGTGAATATGGCTACACCTTC.

The chain combines TRBV7-6 with TRBJ2-3, with no clear D. The CDR3 loop spans 15 amino acids. Trimming took 5 bases from V and 2 from J, leaving 14 bases between them. Germline values: CDR1 SGHVS, CDR2 FNYEAQ. The CDR3 nucleotides read TGTGCCAGCAGCGTAGGAGCCTTCTACACAGATACGCAGTATTTT. Protein sequence: CASSVGAFYTDTQYF.

The rearrangement joins TRBV7-9 to TRBJ2-5, with D possibly matching TRBD2 (5 bases). The better agreement between TRBJ2-7 and the DNA end casts doubt on the J call. The CDR3 is made up of 13 amino acids. Looked up from germline, CDR1 is SEHNR and CDR2 is FQNEAQ (reference sequence). In DNA, the CDR3 is TGTGCCAGCAGCTTAGAAATAGCGAGCGAGCAGTACTTC. Translated: CASSLEIASEQYF.

The chain has TRBV30 and TRBJ2-7; 11 bases are a match to TRBD2. The V gene's germline CDR1 is GTSNPN and CDR2 SVGIG (reference sequence). CDR3 length: 13 amino acids. Trimming at V came to 6 bases and at J to 1 base, leaving 2 bases not matched to a gene. For the CDR3, the DNA is TGTGCCTGCGGACTAGCGGGTTCCTACGAGCAGTACTTC. It translates to CACGLAGSYEQYF.

This chain joins TRBV6-5 and TRBJ1-1; 7 bases agree with TRBD1. Germline assignment: CDR1 MNHEY and CDR2 SVGAGI. This CDR3 is 14 amino acids long. V trimming: 4 bases; J trimming: 4 bases; junction bases outside the gene matches: 6. The CDR3, as DNA: TGTGCCAGCAGTTCCCAGGGGGTAGGCACTGAAGCTTTCTTT. Translating it yields CASSSQGVGTEAFF.

The V call is TRBV4-3, the J call TRBJ1-2; D is uncertain. The germline V gene has CDR1 LGHNA and CDR2 YSLEER. V was trimmed by 0 bases and J by 0 bases, leaving 2 bases between them. There are 13 residues in the CDR3. The CDR3 region is CASSQDTNYGYTF. The CDR3 DNA is TGCGCCAGCAGCCAAGATACTAACTATGGCTACACCTTC.

This chain's CDR3 is CASSPQEGQDGDGYTF. As DNA, the CDR3 is TGTGCCAGTAGTCCCCAGGAGGGGCAGGACGGGGATGGCTACACCTTC. This chain links TRBV19 with TRBJ1-2; TRBD1 might be the D (5 bases). CDR1 LNHDA and CDR2 SQIVND come from the germline V gene (reference sequence). V dropped 5 bases and J dropped 6 bases, with 22 bases sitting between them. CDR3 size: 16 residues.

The CDR3 DNA sequence: TGCAGCGTGATGCAGGTCTACGAGCAGTACTTC. Translation gives CSVMQVYEQYF. The chain recombines TRBV29-1 with TRBJ2-7; unclear D gene. CDR1 SQVTM and CDR2 ANQGSEA come from the germline V gene. The CDR3 length is 11 residues. The V and J ends lost 6 bases and 3 bases respectively, with 9 bases between them.

The chain uses TRBV29-1 and TRBJ1-1; TRBD1 matches 7 bases. This CDR3 region has 13 residues. J gave up 4 bases and V 4 bases, and 6 bases lay outside the gene matches. Per germline, CDR1 SQVTM and CDR2 ANQGSEA. CDR3 sequence reads: CSVAGGGGTEAFF. The CDR3 DNA reads as TGCAGCGTTGCCGGAGGGGGCGGCACTGAAGCTTTCTTT.

The chain carries TRBV6-6 and TRBJ1-4, with 7 bases aligning to TRBD1. The CDR3 totals 13 residues. J lost 8 bases, V lost 5 bases, and 5 bases had no gene match. The germline V gene has CDR1 MNHNY and CDR2 SVGAGI (reference sequence). CDR3 in amino acids: CASSLRGGEKLFF. CDR3 DNA sequence: TGTGCCAGCAGTCTCAGAGGGGGCGAAAAACTGTTTTTT.

The rearrangement uses TRBV4-2 and TRBJ2-5, with 8 bases fitting TRBD1. The end of the DNA aligns better with TRBJ2-7, so the J call may be wrong. The CDR3 totals 16 residues. The germline gives CDR1 LGHNA, CDR2 YNFKEQ. This CDR3 is CASSHLRGQGAYEQYF. CDR3 nucleotide sequence: TGTGCCAGCAGCCATCTTAGGGGCCAGGGGGCTTACGAGCAGTACTTC.

This chain links TRBV11-2 with TRBJ2-1; TRBD2 matches 11 bases. The CDR3 is made up of 16 amino acids. With V trimmed by 1 base and J by 9 bases, 8 bases remained unmatched. In germline, CDR1 is SGHAT, CDR2 FQNNGV. CDR3 loop: CASSLVGSGGAGEQFF. DNA for the CDR3: TGTGCCAGCAGCTTAGTTGGTAGCGGGGGGGCTGGTGAGCAGTTCTTC.

V usage is TRBV6-6 and J usage is TRBJ1-5; D call uncertain. Trimming pared 6 bases from V and 1 base from J, leaving 13 bases between. Germline lookup yields CDR1 MNHNY and CDR2 SVGAGI (reference sequence). The CDR3 consists of 15 residues. CDR3 nucleotides: TGTGCCAGCAGGGAGGTGTTACGGAGCAATCAGCCCCAGCATTTT. This encodes CASREVLRSNQPQHF.

The chain uses TRBV4-3 and TRBJ1-2; tentatively, D is TRBD1 (5 bases). The CDR3 length is 13 residues. The V end was cut by 5 bases, the J end by 8 bases, with 15 bases between. Germline CDR1 LGHNA, CDR2 YSLEER. CDR3 sequence reads: CASSVDRSRGYTF. The DNA of the CDR3 is TGCGCCAGCAGCGTCGACAGATCTCGGGGCTACACCTTC.

The chain employs TRBV30 and TRBJ1-6; D not resolved. Germline V gives CDR1 GTSNPN, CDR2 SVGIG (reference sequence). Trimming shortened V by 5 bases and J by 6 bases, and 14 bases separated the two germline ends. This CDR3 has 14 amino acids. The CDR3 DNA reads as TGTGCCTGGCTGTCGAGGCTCATTAATTCACCCCTCCACTTT. Translation gives CAWLSRLINSPLHF.

This clone was counted only a few times. This rearrangement joins TRBV6-5 to TRBJ1-3; 8 positions agree with TRBD1. The trim removed 4 bases at V and 11 bases at J, leaving 10 bases unmatched. Germline V gene sequence: CDR1 MNHEY, CDR2 SVGAGI. The length of the CDR3 is 14 residues. The DNA of the CDR3 is TGTGCCAGCAGTTTAGGGACAGGAACCTTCCCCATATATTTT. Amino acids: CASSLGTGTFPIYF.

V gene TRBV30 combines with J gene TRBJ1-1; D not resolved. V lost 0 bases and J 4 bases, leaving 9 bases between the germline ends. The germline V gene has CDR1 GTSNPN and CDR2 SVGIG (reference sequence). CDR3 length: 13 amino acids. CDR3 in DNA: TGTGCCTGGAGTGTAACAGTAACCACTGAAGCTTTCTTT. Translating gives CAWSVTVTTEAFF. The whole variable domain, remainder taken from reference TRBV30 and TRBJ1-1, is SQTIHQWPATLVQPVGSPLSLECTVEGTSNPNLYWYRQAAGRGLQLLFYSVGIGQISSEVPQNLSASRPQDRQFILSSKKLLLSDSGFYLCAWSVTVTTEAFFGQGTRLTVV.